The rows below give T cell receptor beta chains drawn from one sample of a study of CD8 T cells in Susac syndrome. A single record per CDR3 protein comes from TCRdb applying MiXCR to the immunoSEQ multiplex PCR reads. This table has hundreds of thousands of distinct CDR3 sequences, 85% to 95% appearing once. Sequenced input: CD4+ T cells from PBMCs. Receptor source: a human donor with Susac syndrome. Both conserved end residues are part of each CDR3. Fields, in order: V gene, D gene, clone size, J gene, CDR3 DNA, CDR3 protein. A D gene is named only where the DNA matches it firmly. Clone size appears in some rows only: once, few, many, or a class for an expanded clone.

>TRBV5-4|NA|NA|TRBJ2-6
TGTGCCAGCAGCGCCCCCGATGGGGCCAACGTCCTGACTTTC
CASSAPDGANVLTF
>TRBV14|NA|NA|TRBJ1-4
TGTGCCAGCAGCCAAGGCCCTTCGCTCGAAAAACTGTTTTTT
CASSQGPSLEKLFF
>TRBV9|TRBD1|once|TRBJ1-5
TGTGCCAGCAGCGTTGGGACAGGGTCCAATCAGCCCCAGCATTTT
CASSVGTGSNQPQHF
>TRBV12-3/TRBV12-4|NA|NA|TRBJ1-5
TGTGCCAGCAGTTTGGGCAGCCTAGATCAGCCCCAGCATTTT
CASSLGSLDQPQHF
>TRBV28|NA|once|TRBJ1-5
TGTGCCAGCAGTTTACTCGGGAAACAGCCCCAGCATTTT
CASSLLGKQPQHF
>TRBV10-3|TRBD1|once|TRBJ1-4
TGTGCCATCAGGGACACAGGGGCAAATGAAAAACTGTTTTTT
CAIRDTGANEKLFF
>TRBV9|NA|NA|TRBJ1-2
TGTGCCAGCAGCGGGGGGACAAGGTCCTATGGCTACACCTTC
CASSGGTRSYGYTF
>TRBV6-1|NA|NA|TRBJ1-1
TGTGCCAGCAGTGAAGCGGGCACGAACACTGAAGCTTTCTTT
CASSEAGTNTEAFF
>TRBV14|NA|NA|TRBJ1-2
TGTGCCAGCAGCCCCCGGGACAACTTCGGCTATGGCTACACCTTC
CASSPRDNFGYGYTF
>TRBV20-1|NA|NA|TRBJ1-1
TGCAGTGTAATAAGATCGCACCCTGAAGCTTTCTTT
CSVIRSHPEAFF
>TRBV5-1|NA|NA|TRBJ2-7
TGCGCCAGCAGCTTGTCCACAGAAGCCCCCTACGAGCAGTACTTC
CASSLSTEAPYEQYF
>TRBV20-1|TRBD1|NA|TRBJ2-6
TGCAGTGTCTGGACAGGGAGTGTGGGGGCCAACGTCCTGACTTTC
CSVWTGSVGANVLTF
>TRBV5-1|NA|NA|TRBJ2-7
TGCGCCAGCAGCGCAAACAGGGCGGACGAGCAGTACTTC
CASSANRADEQYF
>TRBV3-1|NA|NA|TRBJ1-2
TGTGCCAGCAGTAGCAGCGCGGACCGAGCTGGCTACACCTTC
CASSSSADRAGYTF
>TRBV7-8|NA|NA|TRBJ2-2
TGTGCCTCGGCCGGGGGCGACACCGGGGAGCTGTTTTTT
CASAGGDTGELFF
>TRBV4-3|TRBD1|NA|TRBJ1-1
TGCGCCAGCAGCCAAGCTGAGGGGGCGAATACTGAAGCTTTCTTT
CASSQAEGANTEAFF
>TRBV6-5|NA|NA|TRBJ2-7
TGTGCCAGCACCCAAGGTGGGGAGCAGTACTTC
CASTQGGEQYF
>TRBV12-5|NA|NA|TRBJ1-1
TGTGCTAGTGGTTCTCGGGGGGGCACTGAAGCTTTCTTT
CASGSRGGTEAFF
>TRBV20-1|TRBD2|NA|TRBJ2-5
TGCAGTGCTAGAGGACTAGCGGGACACCAAGAGACCCAGTACTTC
CSARGLAGHQETQYF
>TRBV7-2|TRBD1|NA|TRBJ1-2
TGTGCCAGCAGCCAACCAGGGGGCAATTATGGCTACACCTTC
CASSQPGGNYGYTF
>TRBV2|NA|NA|TRBJ2-6
TGTGCCAGCAGTGAAGCGTCGACTGGGGCCAACGTCCTGACTTTC
CASSEASTGANVLTF
>TRBV20-1|NA|once|TRBJ1-6
TGCAGTGCTAGATGGCCCATTGGGGGGAATAATTCACCCCTCCACTTT
CSARWPIGGNNSPLHF
>TRBV7-9|NA|NA|TRBJ1-2
TGTGCCAGCAGCTTAGGGGGAACCCAACTTGGCTACACCTTC
CASSLGGTQLGYTF
>TRBV28|NA|NA|TRBJ1-1
TGTGCCAGCAGTGGTAGACTTTCGAACACTGAAGCTTTCTTT
CASSGRLSNTEAFF
>TRBV3-1|NA|NA|TRBJ2-5
TGTGCCAGCAGCCAAGATATTTTCGAGACCCAGTACTTC
CASSQDIFETQYF
>TRBV27|TRBD1|NA|TRBJ1-5
TGTGCCAGCAGACGAGACAGGGGTCAGCCCCAGCATTTT
CASRRDRGQPQHF
>TRBV20-1|NA|NA|TRBJ2-7
TGCAGTGCTAGAGATCCCTTGAGGGGGGACTCCTACGAGCAGTACTTC
CSARDPLRGDSYEQYF
>TRBV30|NA|once|TRBJ2-7
TGTGCTTGGACATCGAAGGGGAATTTCTACGGGCAGTACTTC
CAWTSKGNFYGQYF
>TRBV20-1|TRBD2|NA|TRBJ2-7
TGCAGTGCTGGAGCGGGAGAAACCGAGCAGTACTTC
CSAGAGETEQYF
>TRBV30|TRBD1|NA|TRBJ2-1
TGTGCCTTAAACAGGGGGGCGATTTCCTACAATGAGCAGTTCTTC
CALNRGAISYNEQFF
>TRBV28|TRBD2|NA|TRBJ2-3
TGTGCCAGCAGTTCACCTCTAAAGCGGGGGGGCCGAGCAGATACGCAGTATTTT
CASSSPLKRGGRADTQYF
>TRBV28|NA|NA|TRBJ1-5
TGTGCCAGCAGGGCGAGCAATCAGCCCCAGCATTTT
CASRASNQPQHF
>TRBV4-2|TRBD1|NA|TRBJ1-2
TGTGCCAGCAGCCAAGTGAAAGGGGGCGTTGGCTACACCTTC
CASSQVKGGVGYTF
>TRBV3-1|TRBD2|NA|TRBJ2-5
TGTGCCAGCAGCCAAGAAGCGCTTCCGGGACTAAAACAAGAGACCCAGTACTTC
CASSQEALPGLKQETQYF